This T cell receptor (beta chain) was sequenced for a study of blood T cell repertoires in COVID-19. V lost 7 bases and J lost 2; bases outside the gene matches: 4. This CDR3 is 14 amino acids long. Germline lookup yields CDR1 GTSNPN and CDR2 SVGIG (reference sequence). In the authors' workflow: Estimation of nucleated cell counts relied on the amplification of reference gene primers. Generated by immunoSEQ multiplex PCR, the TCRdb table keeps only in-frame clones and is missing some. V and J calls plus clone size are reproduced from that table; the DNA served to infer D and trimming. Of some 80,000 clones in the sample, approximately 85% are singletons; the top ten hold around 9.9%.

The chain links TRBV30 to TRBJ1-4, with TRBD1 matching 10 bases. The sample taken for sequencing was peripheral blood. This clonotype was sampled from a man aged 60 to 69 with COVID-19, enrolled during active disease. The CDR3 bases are TGTGCCTTTGGACAGGGGGGGACTAATGAAAAACTGTTTTTT. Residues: CAFGQGGTNEKLFF.